A selection of T cell receptor beta chains follows, all from one sample in a study of shared clonotypes between healthy human individuals. Clones were read by immunoSEQ multiplex PCR, and TCRdb kept only the in-frame ones, dropping some. The table records 2 million to 2.5 million clones, around 93% of them present only once. The material sequenced was naive CD4+ T cells from PBMCs. These receptors all come from a man younger than 35 in good health. Some clones in this sample may be carry-over from other donors' samples. Each CDR3 is given with its conserved first and last residue. Fields, in order: clone size, J gene, D gene, V gene, CDR3 DNA, CDR3 protein. A D gene is named only where the DNA matches it firmly. Clone size is given for some rows only: seen once, a few or many times, or a class if the clone is expanded.

abundance: few; j_gene: TRBJ1-3; d_gene: NA; v_gene: TRBV25-1; CDR3nt: TGTGCCAGCGGGAGCTCTGGAAACACCATATATTTT; CDR3aa: CASGSSGNTIYF
abundance: NA; j_gene: TRBJ2-7; d_gene: TRBD2; v_gene: TRBV28; CDR3nt: TGTGCCAGCAGTTTTAGGGCCTCTAGCGGGAGGTACGAGCAGTACTTC; CDR3aa: CASSFRASSGRYEQYF
abundance: NA; j_gene: TRBJ1-6; d_gene: NA; v_gene: TRBV30; CDR3nt: TGTGCCTGGAAAACAACCTACACTTCACCCCTCCACTTT; CDR3aa: CAWKTTYTSPLHF
abundance: NA; j_gene: TRBJ2-2; d_gene: TRBD2; v_gene: TRBV5-1; CDR3nt: TGCGCCAGCAGCTTGGATAGCGGGGGGAACACCGGGGAGCTGTTTTTT; CDR3aa: CASSLDSGGNTGELFF
abundance: NA; j_gene: TRBJ2-1; d_gene: NA; v_gene: TRBV7-8; CDR3nt: TGTGCCAGCAGCCCAGGCGGCTACAATGAGCAGTTCTTC; CDR3aa: CASSPGGYNEQFF
abundance: NA; j_gene: TRBJ1-5; d_gene: NA; v_gene: TRBV7-2; CDR3nt: TGTGCCAGCAGCTTAGCCTGGGTAGGGGGGTCCAATCAGCCCCAGCATTTT; CDR3aa: CASSLAWVGGSNQPQHF
abundance: NA; j_gene: TRBJ2-7; d_gene: TRBD2; v_gene: TRBV5-1; CDR3nt: TGCGCCAGCAGCAGGGTACAGCTTAGGACTAGCGGGAACTACGAGCAGTACTTC; CDR3aa: CASSRVQLRTSGNYEQYF
abundance: NA; j_gene: TRBJ2-1; d_gene: TRBD1; v_gene: TRBV7-2; CDR3nt: TGTGCCAGCAGCCCTTTCGGACAGGGGCAGTTCTTC; CDR3aa: CASSPFGQGQFF
abundance: once; j_gene: TRBJ2-7; d_gene: NA; v_gene: TRBV7-2; CDR3nt: TGTGCCAGCAGCTTAGCCGGTGGCGGGCGCCCTAGCTCCTACGAGCAGTACTTC; CDR3aa: CASSLAGGGRPSSYEQYF
abundance: NA; j_gene: TRBJ1-6; d_gene: TRBD1; v_gene: TRBV5-1; CDR3nt: TGCGCCAGCAGCTTGGGATGGGGACAGGGGTTGGCACCCCTCCACTTT; CDR3aa: CASSLGWGQGLAPLHF
abundance: NA; j_gene: TRBJ2-2; d_gene: NA; v_gene: TRBV11-3; CDR3nt: TGTGCCAGCAGCTCCCCTAGATCAGCGAACACCGGGGAGCTGTTTTTT; CDR3aa: CASSSPRSANTGELFF
abundance: NA; j_gene: TRBJ1-1; d_gene: NA; v_gene: TRBV28; CDR3nt: TGTGCCAGCAGTTTACTGGCCCGGGGGACTTTCTTT; CDR3aa: CASSLLARGTFF
abundance: NA; j_gene: TRBJ1-2; d_gene: NA; v_gene: TRBV15; CDR3nt: TGTGCCACCAGCATGGGCAGCCTACACTATGGCTACACCTTC; CDR3aa: CATSMGSLHYGYTF
abundance: NA; j_gene: TRBJ2-7; d_gene: NA; v_gene: TRBV10-3; CDR3nt: TGTGCCATCAGCCCATGGAGGGGTGGGGCCTACGAGCAGTACTTC; CDR3aa: CAISPWRGGAYEQYF
abundance: NA; j_gene: TRBJ2-7; d_gene: NA; v_gene: TRBV27; CDR3nt: TGTGCCAGCACCATCATTGGAGGGGCCGAGCAGTACTTC; CDR3aa: CASTIIGGAEQYF
abundance: NA; j_gene: TRBJ1-2; d_gene: TRBD1; v_gene: TRBV4-3; CDR3nt: TGCGCCAGCAGCCAAGGAAGGACAGGGAACTATGGCTACACCTTC; CDR3aa: CASSQGRTGNYGYTF
abundance: once; j_gene: TRBJ2-4; d_gene: NA; v_gene: TRBV28; CDR3nt: TGTGCCGGGTCAGCTGGTGCCAAAAACATTCAGTACTTC; CDR3aa: CAGSAGAKNIQYF
abundance: NA; j_gene: TRBJ1-4; d_gene: TRBD1; v_gene: TRBV7-2; CDR3nt: TGTGCCAGCAGCAACCGGGACAGGGGGAGAAGAAAACTGTTTTTT; CDR3aa: CASSNRDRGRRKLFF
abundance: NA; j_gene: TRBJ2-7; d_gene: NA; v_gene: TRBV28; CDR3nt: TGTGCCAGCAGTCCGAGGGCTTCAGACTACTTC; CDR3aa: CASSPRASDYF
abundance: NA; j_gene: TRBJ2-2; d_gene: TRBD2; v_gene: TRBV5-1; CDR3nt: TGCGCCAGCAGCCCGGGACTAGCGGGGAACACCGGGGAGCTGTTTTTT; CDR3aa: CASSPGLAGNTGELFF
abundance: once; j_gene: TRBJ2-2; d_gene: TRBD1; v_gene: TRBV5-1; CDR3nt: TGCGCCAGCAGCTTGGCGCAGGGGGCGCGCGCCGGGGAGCTGTTTTTT; CDR3aa: CASSLAQGARAGELFF
abundance: few; j_gene: TRBJ1-2; d_gene: TRBD1; v_gene: TRBV5-1; CDR3nt: TGCGCCAGCAGCCAGGGACAGGCTGAATATGGCTACACCTTC; CDR3aa: CASSQGQAEYGYTF
abundance: NA; j_gene: TRBJ1-1; d_gene: NA; v_gene: TRBV30; CDR3nt: TGTGCCTGGAGTGGAACCAGCCTAGACACTGAAGCTTTCTTT; CDR3aa: CAWSGTSLDTEAFF
abundance: NA; j_gene: TRBJ2-7; d_gene: TRBD2; v_gene: TRBV7-3; CDR3nt: TGTGCCAGCAGTCTCGCCGGGACTAGCGCATACGAGCAGTACTTC; CDR3aa: CASSLAGTSAYEQYF
abundance: NA; j_gene: TRBJ2-3; d_gene: NA; v_gene: TRBV27; CDR3nt: TGTGCCAGCAGTAGAGTCGGATGGACAGATACGCAGTATTTT; CDR3aa: CASSRVGWTDTQYF
abundance: NA; j_gene: TRBJ2-1; d_gene: NA; v_gene: TRBV18; CDR3nt: TGTGCCAGCTCACCCACAGGGTTATCCTACAATGAGCAGTTCTTC; CDR3aa: CASSPTGLSYNEQFF